The entry that follows covers one T cell receptor (beta chain) sequence. The antigen is undetermined. Clones were sequenced by immunoSEQ multiplex PCR, and TCRdb holds only the in-frame ones, with some missing. This sample has about 130,000 clones, with roughly nine tenths found just once. The CDR3 loop spans 15 amino acids. The V end was cut by 4 bases, the J end by 0 bases, with 13 bases between. The germline V gene has CDR1 SGDLS and CDR2 YYNGEE. The data are from a study of T cell responses to AZD1222 COVID-19 vaccine. Study-level points and caveats: Sampling captured repertoires only after the peak T cell response.

This specimen was peripheral blood, taken on day 0 of AZD1222 vaccination. This TCR derives from an adult in good health. The rearrangement joins TRBV9 to TRBJ1-1; possibly TRBD1 for D (6 bases). CDR3 amino acids: CASSPGGSVNTEAFF. DNA of the CDR3: TGTGCCAGCAGCCCGGGGGGCTCAGTGAACACTGAAGCTTTCTTT.